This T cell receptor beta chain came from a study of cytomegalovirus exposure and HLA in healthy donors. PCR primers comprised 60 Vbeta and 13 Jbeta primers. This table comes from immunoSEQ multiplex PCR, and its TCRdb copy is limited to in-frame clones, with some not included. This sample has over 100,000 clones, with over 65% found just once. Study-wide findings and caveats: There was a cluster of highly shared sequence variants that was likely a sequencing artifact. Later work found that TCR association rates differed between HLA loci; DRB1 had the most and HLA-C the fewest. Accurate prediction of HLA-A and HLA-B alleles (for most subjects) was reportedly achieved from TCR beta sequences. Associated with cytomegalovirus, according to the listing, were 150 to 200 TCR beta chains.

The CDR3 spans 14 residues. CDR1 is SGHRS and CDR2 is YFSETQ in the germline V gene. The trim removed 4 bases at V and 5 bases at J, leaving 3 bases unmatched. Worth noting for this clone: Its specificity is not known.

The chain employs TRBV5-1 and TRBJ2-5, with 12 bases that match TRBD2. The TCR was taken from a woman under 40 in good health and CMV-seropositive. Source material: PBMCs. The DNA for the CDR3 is TGCGCCAGCAGCGGAGGGACTAGCGGGGAGACCCAGTACTTC. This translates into CASSGGTSGETQYF.